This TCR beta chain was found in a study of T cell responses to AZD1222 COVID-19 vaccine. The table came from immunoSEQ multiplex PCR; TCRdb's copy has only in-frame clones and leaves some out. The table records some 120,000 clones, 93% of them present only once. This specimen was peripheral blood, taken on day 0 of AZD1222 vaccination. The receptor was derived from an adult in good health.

CDR3: CASRPVGGKNTGELFF. DNA for the CDR3: TGTGCCAGCAGGCCGGTCGGGGGCAAAAACACCGGGGAGCTGTTTTTT. This chain uses TRBV28 with TRBJ2-2; D tentatively fits TRBD1 or TRBD2 (6 bases each). This CDR3 contains 16 residues. CDR1 and CDR2 from the germline V gene are MDHEN and SYDVKM. V was pared by 6 bases and J by 2 bases, with 16 bases between.